The source of this TCR beta chain is a study of T cell changes during pregnancy in multiple sclerosis. Profiling relied on immunoSEQ multiplex PCR, and the TCRdb table lists in-frame clones only, not all of them. The sample records over 30,000 clones, roughly nine tenths being singletons. The germline V and J ends were trimmed by 3 bases and 0 bases, with 8 bases remaining between them. CDR1 is LNHDA and CDR2 is SQIVND in the germline V gene (reference sequence). The CDR3 spans 14 residues. The gene calls are TRBV19 and TRBJ1-1, with a possible D match to TRBD1 (5 bases). The sample was CD8+ T cells from peripheral blood mononuclear cells, taken in the third trimester of pregnancy. The receptor was isolated from a female donor with multiple sclerosis, enrolled in a pregnancy study. CDR3 DNA: TGTGCCAGTAGTATGTCAGGGCTGAACACTGAAGCTTTCTTT. Protein product: CASSMSGLNTEAFF.